The sequence of this T cell receptor beta chain was determined in a study of resident and recirculating memory T cells in vitiligo. In the study overall: Epidermis came from shave biopsies of lesional and nonlesional sites, plus PBMCs. Study-wide points: Non-conserved TCRs across sites and patients suggested distinct clones per lesion. Clonality differed among vitiligo lesions, with no unique dominant clone.

A few counts support this clone. What it binds is not known. Trimming at V came to 3 bases and at J to 5 bases, leaving 7 bases not matched to a gene. Germline lookup yields CDR1 SGHTA and CDR2 FQGTGA. This CDR3 is 15 amino acids long. No change in lesions over the prior 6 months defined stable disease. Clones were read by immunoSEQ multiplex PCR, and TCRdb kept only the in-frame ones, dropping some. The profile shows 72,000 or so clones, roughly 94% of them singletons. The sequencing input was blood. The chain carries TRBV7-3 and TRBJ1-1, with 9 bases lining up with TRBD1. The TCR comes from a male donor with vitiligo. CDR3 residues: CASSFRPGQGTEAFF. The CDR3 coding sequence is TGTGCCAGCAGCTTTAGACCGGGACAGGGAACTGAAGCTTTCTTT.